This T cell receptor (beta chain) was recovered during a study of blood T cell repertoires in COVID-19 (dated by TCRdb to 2020 to 2021). General notes on the study: The collaborator samples originated in the United States, Italy and Spain and spanned the acute and convalescent phases of COVID-19. The prospective study material was composed of cDNA or gDNA derived from T cells, B-cell-depleted T cells, or PBMCs. Deeply sampled blood TCRbeta repertoires from subjects exposed to, actively infected with, or recovered from COVID-19 were included in the dataset. The repertoires were released in a freely available public database intended as a resource for research on the immune response to SARS-CoV-2. The samples were drawn from two sources: the first 160 participants of the ongoing ImmuneRACE study, and approximately 1,300 subjects contributed by 6 global collaborators. Nearly every sample came with metadata listing a de-identified subject ID, COVID-19 status, age in years and sex. Where available, HLA class I and class II types were taken from metadata supplied by the sample provider and were not determined by assay-based typing.

Overall study results and their limits: How much clinical and demographic metadata was included differed by source and by participant, and the metadata was provided uncurated.

CDR1 is given as PRHDT and CDR2 as FYEKMQ, both from the germline V gene (reference sequence). From its cysteine to its phenylalanine, the CDR3 spans 16 amino acids. Only CDR3 DNA remains: 48 bases, in frame from the first base. Ends trimmed: V by 5 bases, J by 4 bases; bases unmatched to a gene: 8. The immunoSEQ Assay, a bias-controlled multiplex PCR, was used to amplify TCRbeta CDR3 regions from genomic DNA. Under the source paper's analysis protocol: The number of nucleated cells in each sample was estimated from the amplification of reference gene primers within the assay. To quantify the absolute abundance of each unique TCRbeta CDR3 rearrangement, sequence reads were collapsed and filtered. For each sample, productive Simpson clonality was calculated as the square root of Simpson's diversity index over productive rearrangements. Drawn from immuneACCESS, this table holds only the in-frame rearrangements with V and J called that TCRdb kept. Clones are partly lost; checked studies trace under half to an unresolved V gene and leave the rest unexplained. That table furnishes V, J and clone size, whereas the DNA furnished D and trimming. The sample table contains approximately 220,000 clones; only one count was recorded for approximately 83% of them. The ten largest account for around 3% of the sample.

About this clone itself: Its antigen has not been determined. Nothing much larger sits one base from this clone, and base qualities are not available.

A second Seattle source provided samples from volunteer blood donors who had recovered from COVID-19. The collaborating institutions used their own protocols to collect whole blood in K2EDTA tubes. For TCRbeta analysis, collaborators shipped samples as frozen whole blood, isolated PBMCs, or DNA extracted from either of those sample types. The rearranged chain carries TRBV13 and TRBJ2-1; 10 central bases correspond to TRBD2. Sequencing used peripheral blood. This clonotype was sampled from a woman younger than 45 who had recovered from COVID-19. In nucleotides, the sequence is TGTGCCAGCAGCAGAGAAGCGGGAGGGTCTTACAATGAGCAGTTCTTC. Its translation is CASSREAGGSYNEQFF.